Here is one T cell receptor (beta chain) with its context. The data were obtained in a study of blood T cells in healthy people across ages. The CDR3 runs 15 residues. Unmatched junction bases numbered 10, after V lost 7 bases and J lost 9 bases. Germline CDR1 and CDR2: SGHAT and FQNNGV. A second PCR of roughly 7 to 11 cycles used a sample-barcoded 5' primer and a J-beta primer mix. In TCRdb, the 5' RACE reads were re-called with MiXCR into one record per CDR3 protein. Of fewer than 2,000,000 distinct CDR3 sequences in the sample, around 35% were seen once. Input material: blood. The chain recombines TRBV11-2 with TRBJ1-6; 9 bases are a match to TRBD1. This clonotype originated in a woman in her twenties or thirties in good health. The DNA for the CDR3 is TGTGCCAGCACCCAGGCCGGGACAGGGCTTTCACCCCTCCACTTT. Its translation is CASTQAGTGLSPLHF.